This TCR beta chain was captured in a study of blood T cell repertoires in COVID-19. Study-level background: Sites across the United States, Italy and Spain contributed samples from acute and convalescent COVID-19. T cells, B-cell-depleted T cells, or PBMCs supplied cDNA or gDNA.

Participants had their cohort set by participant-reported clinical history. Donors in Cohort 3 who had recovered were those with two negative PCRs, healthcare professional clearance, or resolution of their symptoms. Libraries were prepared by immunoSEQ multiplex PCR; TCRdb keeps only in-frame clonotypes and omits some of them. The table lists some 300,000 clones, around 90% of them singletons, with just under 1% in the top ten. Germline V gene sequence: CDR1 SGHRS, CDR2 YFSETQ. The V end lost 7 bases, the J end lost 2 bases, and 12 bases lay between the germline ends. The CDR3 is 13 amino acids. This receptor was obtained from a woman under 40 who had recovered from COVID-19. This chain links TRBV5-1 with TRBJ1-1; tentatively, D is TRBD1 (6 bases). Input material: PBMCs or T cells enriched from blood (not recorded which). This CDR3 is CASRGQLNTEAFF. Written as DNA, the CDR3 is TGCGCCAGCCGGGGACAACTCAACACTGAAGCTTTCTTT.